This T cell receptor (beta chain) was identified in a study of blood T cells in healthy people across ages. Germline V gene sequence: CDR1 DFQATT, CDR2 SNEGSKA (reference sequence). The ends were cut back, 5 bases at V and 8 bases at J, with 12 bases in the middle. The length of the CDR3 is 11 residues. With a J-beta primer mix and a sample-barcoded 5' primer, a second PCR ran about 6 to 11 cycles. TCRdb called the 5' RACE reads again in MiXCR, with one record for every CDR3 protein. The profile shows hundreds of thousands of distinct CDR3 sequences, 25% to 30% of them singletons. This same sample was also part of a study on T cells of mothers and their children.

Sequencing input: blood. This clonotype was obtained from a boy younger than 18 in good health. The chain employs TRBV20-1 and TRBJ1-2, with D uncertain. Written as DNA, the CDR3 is TGCAGTGCTTCTCAGGTTCGGGGCTACACCTTC. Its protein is CSASQVRGYTF.